This entry lists 4 T cell receptor beta chains sequenced from one sample in a study of response to subunit inactivated influenza vaccine (dated by TCRdb to the late 2010s). Library preparation used RT-PCR. Sequenced using an Illumina HiSeq 2500. TCRdb reworked the public reads: Q25 trimming with fastp, MiXCR clone assembly, productive beta chains retained. Merged by CDR3 protein, the rows form single entries marked with the most common genes and DNA. In this sample the table shows over 750,000 distinct CDR3 sequences, less than 25% of which occur a single time. Roughly 10% of the sample is taken by the ten largest. The input for sequencing was PBMCs from blood, taken roughly 5 days after vaccination. The receptors shown here come from a middle-aged man who received an inactivated influenza vaccine. Donor details come from another sample of the same person, matched by shared clones.

The gene calls are TRBV20-1 and TRBJ2-5, with D uncertain. The CDR3 runs to 13 residues. Germline V gives CDR1 DFQATT, CDR2 SNEGSKA (reference sequence). The germline V and J ends were trimmed by 0 bases and 1 base, with 6 bases remaining between them. The chain's CDR3 is CSARDSPQETQYF. Here the CDR3 DNA reads TGCAGTGCTAGAGATTCGCCCCAAGAGACCCAGTACTTC.

This clonotype appeared a few times. The chain employs TRBV4-3 and TRBJ1-4; tentative D call: TRBD1 (5 bases). Germline CDR1 and CDR2: LGHNA and YSLEER. V was shortened by 0 bases and J by 6 bases, with 11 bases between the two germline ends. This CDR3 contains 15 residues. Here the CDR3 reads CASSQEGVQHEKLFF. The DNA for the CDR3 is TGCGCCAGCAGCCAAGAAGGGGTACAGCATGAAAAACTGTTTTTT.

The chain recombines TRBV5-4 with TRBJ2-3; TRBD2 might be the D (6 bases). V lost 0 bases to trimming and J lost 1 base, with 12 bases between them. Germline V gene data show CDR1 as SGHNT and CDR2 as YYREEE (reference sequence). The CDR3 is made up of 16 amino acids. CDR3 nucleotides: TGTGCCAGCAGCTTGGGGTTCGGCGGGGGCACAGATACGCAGTATTTT. It codes for CASSLGFGGGTDTQYF.

The chain combines TRBV20-1 with TRBJ1-2; D may be TRBD1 (5 bases). The CDR3 is 13 residues long. Germline lookup yields CDR1 DFQATT and CDR2 SNEGSKA (reference sequence). V lost 1 base and J lost 6, with 12 bases in between. The CDR3 spells CSARGGLIHGYTF. In DNA, the CDR3 is TGCAGTGCTAGAGGGGGCTTAATTCATGGCTACACCTTC.